This TCR beta chain was captured by sequencing in a study of a mutant IDH1 vaccine in newly diagnosed glioma. Overall study context: Investigators started vaccination 4-6 weeks after radiotherapy alone, or with temozolomide cycles.

A word on this clone: Its antigen remains unidentified.

The V gene's germline CDR1 is SGHTA and CDR2 FQGNSA. Losses at the gene ends were 3 bases for V and 10 bases for J; bases not matched to a gene: 5. CDR3 length: 14 residues. Described time point: week 35, safety follow-up. Every vaccination contained 300 ug of the mutant IDH1 20-mer peptide and was paired with topical imiquimod. The table came from immunoSEQ multiplex PCR; TCRdb's copy has only in-frame clones and leaves some out. Of fewer than 90,000 clones in the sample, roughly 83% were seen once. This TCR was sampled from a man aged 18 to 29 with glioma. The sequences come from PBMCs, collected from a glioma patient whose treatment included an IDH1 peptide vaccine. V is TRBV7-2 and J is TRBJ2-4; TRBD2 aligns across 11 bases. As DNA, the CDR3 is TGTGCCAGCAGCTTCGCTTTAGCGGGAGGGATTCAGTACTTC. Translating gives CASSFALAGGIQYF.